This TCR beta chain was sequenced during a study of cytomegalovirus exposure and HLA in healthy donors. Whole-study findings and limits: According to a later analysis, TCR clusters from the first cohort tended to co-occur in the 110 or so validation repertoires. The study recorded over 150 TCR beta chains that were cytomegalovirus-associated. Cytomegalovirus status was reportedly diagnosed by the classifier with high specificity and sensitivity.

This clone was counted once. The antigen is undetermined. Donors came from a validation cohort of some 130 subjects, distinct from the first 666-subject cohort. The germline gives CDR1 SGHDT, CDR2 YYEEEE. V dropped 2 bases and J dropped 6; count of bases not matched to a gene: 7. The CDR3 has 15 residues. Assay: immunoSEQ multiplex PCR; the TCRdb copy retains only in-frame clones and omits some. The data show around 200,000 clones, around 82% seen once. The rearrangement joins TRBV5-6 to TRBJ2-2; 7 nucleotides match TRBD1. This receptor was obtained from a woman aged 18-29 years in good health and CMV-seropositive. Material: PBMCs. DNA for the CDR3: TGTGCCAGCAGCTTCGGTAGGGGGCGAGCCGGGGAGCTGTTTTTT. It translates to CASSFGRGRAGELFF.